One and the same sample provided the 27 T cell receptor beta chains below, sequenced in a study of T cells after posttransplantation cyclophosphamide. Assay: immunoSEQ multiplex PCR; the TCRdb copy retains only in-frame clones and omits some. The data show over 45,000 clones, none appearing only once, with 2.2% held by the ten largest. Sequencing was done on a sample of PBMCs. The receptors were gathered from a man aged 40-49 years in good health, CMV-negative, and a related stem cell transplant donor.

This clone was counted ten times or more. The chain joins TRBV7-2 to TRBJ1-2, with D possibly TRBD1 on 6 matching bases. Germline loops: CDR1 SGHTA, CDR2 FQGNSA. V was shortened by 2 bases and J by 5 bases, with 12 bases between the two germline ends. The CDR3 has 14 residues. The CDR3 DNA reads TGTGCCAGCAGCTTAATCGGGACACCTTATGGCTACACCTTC. It encodes CASSLIGTPYGYTF.

This clone was observed at least ten times. This chain uses TRBV13 with TRBJ2-1; 7 nucleotides match TRBD2. This CDR3 spans 17 amino acids. Germline assignment: CDR1 PRHDT and CDR2 FYEKMQ (reference sequence). J gave up 4 bases and V 2 bases, and 11 bases lay outside the gene matches. This chain's CDR3 is CASSLYRGGPGYNEQFF. In DNA, the CDR3 is TGTGCCAGCAGCTTATATAGGGGAGGGCCTGGGTACAATGAGCAGTTCTTC.

This clone occurred many times. The chain carries TRBV7-8 and TRBJ1-4, with D possibly being TRBD1 (6 bases). The germline CDR1 and CDR2 sequences are SGHVS and FQNEAQ. The CDR3 runs 16 residues. Trimming removed 2 bases at V and 10 bases at J, with 20 bases between. DNA of the CDR3: TGTGCCAGCAGCTTAAACGGATGGCAGGGACACAGAAAACTGTTTTTT. This sequence encodes CASSLNGWQGHRKLFF.

This clone has at least ten counts. V is TRBV10-3 and J is TRBJ2-3; 7 bases agree with TRBD1. The CDR3 spans 15 residues. The V and J ends lost 3 bases and 3 bases, in that order; junction bases with no gene match: 6. The V gene's germline CDR1 is ENHRY and CDR2 SYGVKD. In nucleotides, the CDR3 is TGTGCCATCAGTGAAAGACAGGGCGGGACAGATACGCAGTATTTT. Translation: CAISERQGGTDTQYF.

In this sample, this clone turned up many times. This rearrangement joins TRBV5-1 to TRBJ2-3, with D possibly matching TRBD2 (5 bases). This CDR3 has 15 amino acids. V was shortened by 4 bases and J by 4 bases, with 16 bases between the two germline ends. Germline V lookup: CDR1 SGHRS, CDR2 YFSETQ. CDR3 in amino acids: CASSEGYSLSDTQYF. The CDR3 bases are TGCGCCAGCAGCGAGGGATATAGCCTCTCAGATACGCAGTATTTT.

A remark on this clone: No conserved phenylalanine or tryptophan is present at the end of the CDR3, so a read error is the likely explanation. CDR3 sequence reads: CASSAVTGISPLHL. CDR3 sequence (DNA): TGTGCCAGCAGCGCTGTGACAGGGATTTCACCCCTCCACCTT. This chain connects TRBV7-3 to TRBJ1-6; 7 bases map to TRBD1. The CDR3 length is 14 residues. The germline gives CDR1 SGHTA, CDR2 FQGTGA. V dropped 5 bases and J dropped 9; count of bases not matched to a gene: 7.

This clone was detected ten times or more. The chain joins TRBV10-3 to TRBJ1-1; TRBD1 might be the D (6 bases). Looked up from germline, CDR1 is ENHRY and CDR2 is SYGVKD. The CDR3 has 14 amino acids. V shed 6 bases and J shed 5 bases, with 16 bases lying between them. The CDR3 is CAIRNTGQRTEAFF. CDR3 bases: TGTGCCATCAGGAACACAGGGCAGAGGACTGAAGCTTTCTTT.

This clone was observed at least ten times. The chain joins TRBV28 to TRBJ1-2; TRBD1 matches at 7 bases. Germline V gene sequence: CDR1 MDHEN, CDR2 SYDVKM. V lost 7 bases and J lost 2; bases outside the gene matches: 7. The CDR3 has 14 amino acids. CDR3 protein: CASIKGQLNYGYTF. DNA of the CDR3: TGTGCCAGCATTAAGGGACAGTTAAACTATGGCTACACCTTC.

This clone was recorded many times. V is TRBV19 and J is TRBJ1-5, with D uncertain. The germline CDR1 and CDR2 sequences are LNHDA and SQIVND (reference sequence). CDR3 size: 15 residues. V shed 5 bases and J shed 2 bases, with 13 bases lying between them. The CDR3 DNA reads as TGTGCCAGTAGTGGCTCGACCGGAGGCAATCAGCCCCAGCATTTT. It translates to CASSGSTGGNQPQHF.

This clone was seen ten or more times. V usage is TRBV7-8 and J usage is TRBJ1-1; the match to TRBD1 covers 7 bases. V lost 0 bases and J lost 5; bases outside the gene matches: 3. The germline CDR1 and CDR2 sequences are SGHVS and FQNEAQ. The CDR3 is made up of 14 amino acids. The CDR3 nucleotides read TGTGCCAGCAGCTTAGCACAGGGGTATACTGAAGCTTTCTTT. Its translation is CASSLAQGYTEAFF.

This clone was recorded at least ten times. The chain combines TRBV29-1 with TRBJ2-7; 8 bases agree with TRBD2. Germline CDR1 is SQVTM and CDR2 is ANQGSEA. The ends lost 4 bases at V and 3 bases at J; junction bases unmatched: 8. The CDR3 contains 14 residues. The chain's CDR3 is CSVARGERNYEQYF. Written as DNA, the CDR3 is TGCAGCGTTGCGCGGGGGGAGCGGAACTACGAGCAGTACTTC.

Only a few counts were recorded for this clone. The rearrangement links TRBV7-2 to TRBJ2-5; 9 nucleotides agree with TRBD2. Matching the DNA end better, TRBJ2-7 makes the J call doubtful. CDR3 length equals 14 residues. The germline V gene has CDR1 SGHTA and CDR2 FQGNSA. CDR3 residues: CASSSSGRHYEQYF. CDR3 nucleotide sequence: TGTGCCAGCAGCTCGAGCGGGAGGCACTACGAGCAGTACTTC.

There are many counts of this clone. The CDR3 is CASSLEGADSTDTQYF. In DNA, the CDR3 is TGCGCCAGCAGCTTGGAGGGGGCAGATTCCACAGATACGCAGTATTTT. This chain links TRBV5-1 with TRBJ2-3, with 7 bases matching TRBD1. The V segment lost 0 bases and the J segment 2 bases; nucleotides outside the gene matches: 6. This CDR3 has 16 residues. Germline loops: CDR1 SGHRS, CDR2 YFSETQ.

This clone was counted at least ten times. The V call is TRBV6-6, the J call TRBJ1-1; a possible D gene is TRBD1 (6 bases). The CDR3 loop spans 15 amino acids. Trimming cost V 2 bases and J 0 bases, with 10 bases left between them. The V gene's germline CDR1 is MNHNY and CDR2 SVGAGI (reference sequence). CDR3 sequence: CASSYGGQMNTEAFF. The CDR3 DNA sequence: TGTGCCAGCAGTTACGGGGGACAAATGAACACTGAAGCTTTCTTT.

This clone was counted many times. V usage is TRBV9 and J usage is TRBJ2-7; 7 positions match TRBD1. The CDR3 has 14 amino acids. V lost 0 bases, J lost 5 bases, and 5 bases stayed unmatched. Germline V gene lookup returns CDR1 SGDLS and CDR2 YYNGEE. DNA of the CDR3: TGTGCCAGCAGCGTAGAACAGGGGAACCACGAGCAGTACTTC. Translated: CASSVEQGNHEQYF. Drawing the rest from reference TRBV9 and TRBJ2-7, the complete variable domain is DSGVTQTPKHLITATGQRVTLRCSPRSGDLSVYWYQQSLDQGLQFLIQYYNGEERAKGNILERFSAQQFPDLHSELNLSSLELGDSALYFCASSVEQGNHEQYFGPGTRLTVT.

This clone was counted a few times. This rearrangement joins TRBV4-1 to TRBJ2-1; D is possibly TRBD2 (5 bases). V lost 1 base to trimming and J lost 4 bases, with 20 bases between them. The length of the CDR3 is 18 residues. Germline-derived CDR1 and CDR2 are MGHRA and YSYEKL. CDR3 nucleotide sequence: TGCGCCAGCAGCCAAGGTTATTCCGCGGGCGTTACGTACAATGAGCAGTTCTTC. Its translation is CASSQGYSAGVTYNEQFF.

This clone was counted ten times or more. The chain is built from TRBV6-1 and TRBJ2-7; TRBD2 agrees at 8 bases. This CDR3 is built from 20 residues. Germline V lookup: CDR1 MNHNS, CDR2 SASEGT. V lost 4 bases to trimming and J lost 5 bases; unmatched junction nucleotides: 25. CDR3: CASSGWTKAGESVWVDEQYF. CDR3 in DNA: TGTGCCAGCAGTGGCTGGACTAAAGCGGGAGAATCTGTGTGGGTGGACGAGCAGTACTTC.

This clone was found many times. V is TRBV29-1 and J is TRBJ1-1; 8 nucleotides match TRBD1. CDR3 size: 13 residues. Unmatched junction bases numbered 7, after V lost 6 bases and J lost 4 bases. Germline V lookup: CDR1 SQVTM, CDR2 ANQGSEA. The CDR3 sequence is CSVPDRGGTEAFF. The CDR3 DNA is TGCAGCGTGCCCGACAGGGGCGGCACTGAAGCTTTCTTT.

This chain links TRBV9 with TRBJ1-6; tentative D call: TRBD1 (6 bases). The V and J ends lost 8 bases and 7 bases respectively, with 19 bases between them. Germline V gene sequence: CDR1 SGDLS, CDR2 YYNGEE. This CDR3 spans 15 amino acids. This chain's CDR3 is CARTRGGAWNSPLHF. In DNA form, the CDR3 reads TGTGCCAGGACAAGGGGGGGGGCCTGGAATTCACCCCTCCACTTT.

This clone was recorded many times. The chain combines TRBV2 with TRBJ2-1; D call uncertain. Germline CDR1 reads SNHLY; CDR2 reads FYNNEI. CDR3 size: 16 residues. Trimming removed 3 bases from V and 6 bases from J, with 18 bases in between. The CDR3 loop is CASSDLSVLRFNEQFF. CDR3 nucleotide sequence: TGTGCCAGCAGTGATTTGTCCGTCCTGAGGTTCAATGAGCAGTTCTTC.

This clone occurred many times. The chain links TRBV5-4 to TRBJ1-1, with TRBD1 identical over 11 bases. Losses at the gene ends were 4 bases for V and 4 bases for J; bases not matched to a gene: 9. Germline CDR1 reads SGHNT; CDR2 reads YYREEE (reference sequence). The CDR3 totals 16 residues. CDR3 nucleotide sequence: TGTGCCAGCAGCGGATCCCGGGACAGGGGGGGCACTGAAGCTTTCTTT. Protein sequence: CASSGSRDRGGTEAFF.

In its sample, this clone was seen many times. This chain links TRBV7-9 with TRBJ1-2; D is undetermined. This CDR3 spans 14 amino acids. The germline V and J ends were trimmed by 1 base and 0 bases, with 6 bases remaining between them. The germline V gene has CDR1 SEHNR and CDR2 FQNEAQ (reference sequence). The CDR3 sequence: CASSLGPANYGYTF. The CDR3 nucleotides read TGTGCCAGCAGCTTAGGGCCCGCTAACTATGGCTACACCTTC.

This clone occurred many times. The chain carries TRBV30 and TRBJ2-7; 8 nucleotides align to TRBD1. Germline loops: CDR1 GTSNPN, CDR2 SVGIG (reference sequence). With V trimmed by 0 bases and J by 2 bases, 6 bases remained unmatched. CDR3 length equals 15 residues. The DNA of the CDR3 is TGTGCCTGGAGTGTCGACGGGACAGGCACCTACGAGCAGTACTTC. It encodes CAWSVDGTGTYEQYF.

This clone was seen at least ten times. The V call is TRBV28, the J call TRBJ2-3, with D tentatively TRBD1 (6 bases). The CDR3 extends over 14 amino acids. The ends were cut back, 3 bases at V and 3 bases at J, with 10 bases in the middle. Germline V lookup: CDR1 MDHEN, CDR2 SYDVKM. The CDR3 protein is CASSLGAETDTQYF. As DNA, the CDR3 is TGTGCCAGCAGTTTGGGGGCGGAAACAGATACGCAGTATTTT. Supplemented by reference TRBV28 and TRBJ2-3, the full variable domain reads DVKVTQSSRYLVKRTGEKVFLECVQDMDHENMFWYRQDPGLGLRLIYFSYDVKMKEKGDIPEGYSVSREKKERFSLILESASTNQTSMYLCASSLGAETDTQYFGPGTRLTVL.

This clone has more than one count but fewer than ten. The genes are TRBV28 and TRBJ1-6, with D possibly being TRBD1 (6 bases). The V end lost 8 bases, the J end lost 9 bases, and 11 bases lay between the germline ends. Germline V lookup: CDR1 MDHEN, CDR2 SYDVKM. CDR3 length equals 12 residues. The DNA for the CDR3 is TGTGCCAGCTTACAGGGTAGTTCACCCCTCCACTTT. This codes for CASLQGSSPLHF.

This clone was seen many times. V gene TRBV5-1 combines with J gene TRBJ2-7; D is undetermined. V gave up 5 bases and J gave up 0 bases, with 15 bases separating them. CDR3 length: 15 amino acids. In germline, CDR1 is SGHRS, CDR2 YFSETQ. The CDR3 nucleotides read TGCGCCAGCAGAGCAGAAACTACCTTCTCCTACGAGCAGTACTTC. Encoded protein: CASRAETTFSYEQYF.

This clone was seen ten or more times. This chain uses TRBV7-9 with TRBJ2-1, with TRBD2 matching 12 bases. Trimming cost V 5 bases and J 9 bases; bases outside gene matches: 8. Looked up from germline, CDR1 is SEHNR and CDR2 is FQNEAQ (reference sequence). The CDR3 length is 15 residues. The CDR3 region is CASSPSGRALGEQFF. CDR3 nucleotides: TGTGCCAGCAGCCCTAGCGGGAGGGCTTTGGGTGAGCAGTTCTTC.